This TCR beta chain was identified in a study of cytomegalovirus exposure and HLA in healthy donors. Study as a whole: Some 85 million unique TCRs, all from HLA-typed donors, were included in an early release of the data.

A few counts support this clone. Its antigen remains unidentified. The PCR was carried out with 60 Vbeta primers and 13 Jbeta primers. Profiled with immunoSEQ multiplex PCR; TCRdb holds only in-frame clones, not every one. This table has about 69,000 clones, roughly 76% appearing once. Study results and limitations: In a later analysis, HLA-associated beta chains showed higher expansion and lower generation probabilities than comparable chains. The Asian-associated ancestry cluster reportedly had fewer N-insertions than the 666-donor mean in a later analysis. Common viral pathogens seemed, in a later analysis, to connect with several of the most significant clusters.

Trimming cost V 1 base and J 4 bases, with 5 bases left between them. Per the germline V gene, CDR1 is LNHDA and CDR2 is SQIVND (reference sequence). The CDR3 extends over 13 amino acids. This clonotype was sampled from a man between 18 and 29 years old in good health and CMV-seronegative. The genes are TRBV19 and TRBJ1-5; no firm D call. Sequences were obtained from PBMCs. Here the CDR3 reads CASSIGVNQPQHF. CDR3 DNA: TGTGCCAGTAGTATAGGAGTGAATCAGCCCCAGCATTTT.